This record looks at one TCR beta chain sequence and its context. This sample was taken from a study of blood T cell repertoires in COVID-19. Using immunoSEQ multiplex PCR, the repertoire was profiled, and TCRdb retains in-frame clones only, with some absent. The sample lists under 200,000 clones; 84% were seen once. This CDR3 has 13 residues. V was trimmed by 8 bases and J by 5 bases, leaving 14 bases between them. Germline assignment: CDR1 SGHTA and CDR2 FQGNSA. This TCR came from a man between 50 and 59 years old who had recovered from COVID-19. The specimen was PBMCs or T cells enriched from blood (not recorded which). The chain combines TRBV7-2 with TRBJ2-3, with D possibly matching TRBD1 (6 bases). CDR3 nucleotide sequence: TGTGCCAGCCGTTGGACAGCGGTAGATACGCAGTATTTT. Translated: CASRWTAVDTQYF.